Reported below is one T cell receptor (beta chain). Its antigen specificity is not known. Base qualities were left out, and no much larger clone turns up one base away. Receptor amplification or capture employed the immunoSEQ multiplex PCR assay. Roughly 10^5 TCR templates per sample were assayed on the deep sequencing platform. Genomic DNA extracted from sorted T cells was used for TCRbeta CDR3 sequencing. Concerning the study's data processing: Clonal analysis of TCRbeta CDR3 data was done in the R programming language. Unstimulated samples were compared with post-reaction CFSE-low samples to define alloreactive CD4+ and CD8+ clones. Regulatory or non-regulatory origin of alloreactive CD4+ clones was assigned by matching sequences to the sorted unstimulated Treg and non-Treg repertoires. In TCRdb, the immuneACCESS table is reduced to in-frame sequences with V and J assigned. These tables do not hold every clone; where another copy was compared, an unresolved V gene accounts for under half, and the others remain unexplained. V, J and clone size are taken as reported in that table, and D and trimming were inferred from the DNA itself. The sample records fewer than 85,000 clones, over 90% of which are singletons. The biggest ten clones account for less than 20% of the sample.

The CDR3 contains 14 residues, cysteine and phenylalanine counted. The kept DNA is CDR3 alone, 42 bases in frame from the first base. CDR1 and CDR2, per the germline V gene (reference sequence), are LNHDA and SQIVND. Relative to germline, V is 8 bases shorter and J is 0 bases shorter, with 10 bases between their ends. Sorted unstimulated T cells, along with proliferating T cells recovered from mixed lymphocyte reactions, underwent TCRbeta CDR3 sequencing. Fresh whole blood from nine to eleven HLA-typed healthy donors served as the source for isolating PBMCs. This entry belongs to a study of siplizumab effects on memory and regulatory T cells (dated by TCRdb to between 2019 and 2020). Regarding the research as a whole: The effect of the anti-CD2 antibody siplizumab on alloreactive T-cell subsets was examined in allogeneic mixed lymphocyte reactions constructed from human PBMCs. Findings and caveats that apply to the study as a whole: About 75-95% of proliferating CD4+ or CD8+ clones could not be given a naive or memory phenotype. No functional confirmation was obtained for the suppressive function of proliferating Tregs from siplizumab cultures. Among mappable alloreactive CD4+ clones, the Treg-derived fraction averaged around 63% with siplizumab versus 26.9% in control reactions. Siplizumab significantly lowered the cumulative frequency of alloreactive sequences that could be traced to unstimulated CD4+ memory T cells. Because sequences below about 10^-5 frequency were poorly captured, only a minor fraction of alloreactive clones could be mapped to unstimulated subsets. Compared with memory T cells, unstimulated naive T cells appeared more diverse, and naive cells seemed to make a substantial contribution to the alloresponse.

Material: CD8+ T cells sorted from blood. Here the chain combines TRBV19 and TRBJ2-2; the D gene is perhaps TRBD1 or TRBD2, as each covers 5 bases. This TCR came from a human donor in good health. The DNA is as follows: TGTGCCAGTGGGACGGTTGCGAACACCGGGGAGCTGTTTTTT. Its protein product is CASGTVANTGELFF.